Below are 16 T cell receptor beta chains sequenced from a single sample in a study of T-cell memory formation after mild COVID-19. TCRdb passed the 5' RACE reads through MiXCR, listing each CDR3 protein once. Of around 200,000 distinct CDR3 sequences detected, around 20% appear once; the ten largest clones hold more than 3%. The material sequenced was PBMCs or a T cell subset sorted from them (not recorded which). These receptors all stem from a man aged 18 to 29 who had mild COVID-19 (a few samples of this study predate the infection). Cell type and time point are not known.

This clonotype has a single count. CDR3 nucleotides: TGTGCCAGCAGTTTCAGGGCAGGGGAAGGAGATACGCAGTATTTT. This encodes CASSFRAGEGDTQYF. The chain combines TRBV12-3 or TRBV12-4 with TRBJ2-3; TRBD1 might be the D (6 bases). CDR3 length equals 15 residues. V was clipped by 3 bases and J by 5 bases, with 15 bases between them.

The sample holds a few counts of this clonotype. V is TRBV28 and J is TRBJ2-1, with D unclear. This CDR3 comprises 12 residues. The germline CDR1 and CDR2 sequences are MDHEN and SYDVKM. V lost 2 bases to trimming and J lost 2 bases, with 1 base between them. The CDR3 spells CASSLPYNEQFF. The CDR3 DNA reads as TGTGCCAGCAGTTTACCCTACAATGAGCAGTTCTTC. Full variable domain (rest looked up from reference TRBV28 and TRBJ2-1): DVKVTQSSRYLVKRTGEKVFLECVQDMDHENMFWYRQDPGLGLRLIYFSYDVKMKEKGDIPEGYSVSREKKERFSLILESASTNQTSMYLCASSLPYNEQFFGPGTRLTVL.

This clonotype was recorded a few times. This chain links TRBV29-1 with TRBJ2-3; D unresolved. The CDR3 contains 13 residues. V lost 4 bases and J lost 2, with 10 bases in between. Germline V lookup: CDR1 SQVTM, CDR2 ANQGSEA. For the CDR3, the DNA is TGCAGCGTTGTGAGCCGACTCACAGATACGCAGTATTTT. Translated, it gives CSVVSRLTDTQYF.

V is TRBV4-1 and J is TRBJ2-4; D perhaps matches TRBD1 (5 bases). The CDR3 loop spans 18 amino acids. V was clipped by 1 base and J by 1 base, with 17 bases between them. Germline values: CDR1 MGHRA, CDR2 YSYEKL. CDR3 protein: CASSQGPGQWIAKNIQYF. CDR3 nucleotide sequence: TGCGCCAGCAGCCAAGGGCCCGGACAATGGATCGCCAAAAACATTCAGTACTTC.

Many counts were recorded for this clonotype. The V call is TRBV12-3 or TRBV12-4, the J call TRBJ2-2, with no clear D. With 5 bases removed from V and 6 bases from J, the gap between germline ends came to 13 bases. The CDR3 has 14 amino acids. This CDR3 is CASSGGSWAGELFF. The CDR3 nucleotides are TGTGCCAGCAGTGGTGGCTCCTGGGCCGGGGAGCTGTTTTTT.

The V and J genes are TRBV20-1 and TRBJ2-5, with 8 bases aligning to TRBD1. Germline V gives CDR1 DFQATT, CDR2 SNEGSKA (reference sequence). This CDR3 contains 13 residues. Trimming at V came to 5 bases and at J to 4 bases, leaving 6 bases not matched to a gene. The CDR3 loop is CSAEDRVLETQYF. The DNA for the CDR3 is TGCAGTGCTGAGGACAGGGTCCTAGAGACCCAGTACTTC.

The CDR3 spells CASSGFRGSNYGYTF. CDR3 coding DNA: TGCGCCAGCAGCGGGTTCAGGGGCTCTAACTATGGCTACACCTTC. The chain joins TRBV5-1 to TRBJ1-2; D may be TRBD1 (6 bases). CDR1 and CDR2 from the germline V gene are SGHRS and YFSETQ. Trimming took off 4 bases at V and 0 bases at J, with 13 bases between the two ends. This CDR3 is 15 amino acids long.

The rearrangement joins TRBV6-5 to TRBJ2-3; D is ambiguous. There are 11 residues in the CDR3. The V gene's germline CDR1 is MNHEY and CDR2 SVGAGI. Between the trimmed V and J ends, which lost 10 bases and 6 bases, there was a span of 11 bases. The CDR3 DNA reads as TGTGCCACCCTGTCGAGGGATACGCAGTATTTT. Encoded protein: CATLSRDTQYF.

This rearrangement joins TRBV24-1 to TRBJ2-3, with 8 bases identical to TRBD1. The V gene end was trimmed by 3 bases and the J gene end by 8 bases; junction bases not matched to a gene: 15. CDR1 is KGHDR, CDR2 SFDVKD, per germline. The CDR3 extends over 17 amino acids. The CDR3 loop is CATSDTGQGKDRVTQYF. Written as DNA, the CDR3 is TGTGCCACCAGTGATACCGGACAGGGCAAAGACAGAGTTACGCAGTATTTT.

DNA of the CDR3: TGTGCCAGCAGCTTAGGCCCAGGGCGTTACGAGCAGTACTTC. This sequence encodes CASSLGPGRYEQYF. V gene TRBV7-9 combines with J gene TRBJ2-7; a weak D match, TRBD1 (5 bases). The CDR3 totals 14 residues. Between the trimmed V and J ends, which lost 1 base and 4 bases, there was a span of 11 bases. In germline, CDR1 is SEHNR, CDR2 FQNEAQ (reference sequence).

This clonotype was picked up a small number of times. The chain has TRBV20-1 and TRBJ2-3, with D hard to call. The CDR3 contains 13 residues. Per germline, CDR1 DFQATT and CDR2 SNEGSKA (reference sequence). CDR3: CRVRAISTDTQYF. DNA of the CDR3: TGCAGGGTTCGAGCGATTAGCACAGATACGCAGTATTTT.

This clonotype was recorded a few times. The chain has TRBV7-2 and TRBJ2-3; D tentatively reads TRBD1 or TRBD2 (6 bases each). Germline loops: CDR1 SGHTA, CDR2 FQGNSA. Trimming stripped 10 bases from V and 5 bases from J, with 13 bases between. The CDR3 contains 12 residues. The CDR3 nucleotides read TGTGCCACCGGGGGCTGGGGAGATACGCAGTATTTT. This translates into CATGGWGDTQYF.

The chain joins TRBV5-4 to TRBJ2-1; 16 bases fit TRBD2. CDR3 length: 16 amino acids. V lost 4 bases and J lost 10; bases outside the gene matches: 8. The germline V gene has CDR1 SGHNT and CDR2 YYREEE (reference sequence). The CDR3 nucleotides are TGTGCCAGCAGCCGCGGGACTAGCGGGGGGGCCAGCGAGCAGTTCTTC. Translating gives CASSRGTSGGASEQFF.

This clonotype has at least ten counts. The CDR3 DNA reads as TGCGCCAGCAGCCAAATTACTGGGACTAGCGGCGGTGGCGGGGAGCTGTTTTTT. Residues: CASSQITGTSGGGGELFF. The V and J genes are TRBV4-3 and TRBJ2-2, with 11 bases lining up with TRBD2. Losses at the gene ends were 2 bases for V and 7 bases for J; bases not matched to a gene: 12. CDR3 length equals 18 residues. The germline gives CDR1 LGHNA, CDR2 YSLEER.

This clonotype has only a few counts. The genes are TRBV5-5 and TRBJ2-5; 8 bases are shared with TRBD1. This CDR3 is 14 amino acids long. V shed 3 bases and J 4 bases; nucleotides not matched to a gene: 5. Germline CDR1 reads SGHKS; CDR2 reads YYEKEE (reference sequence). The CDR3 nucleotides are TGTGCCAGCAGCTCCCCGGGGACAGGAGAGACCCAGTACTTC. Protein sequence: CASSSPGTGETQYF.

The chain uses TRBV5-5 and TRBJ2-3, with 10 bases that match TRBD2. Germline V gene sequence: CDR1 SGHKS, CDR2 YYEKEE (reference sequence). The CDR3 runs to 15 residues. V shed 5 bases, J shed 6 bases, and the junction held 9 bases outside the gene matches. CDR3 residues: CASRRASGGGDTQYF. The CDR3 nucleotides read TGTGCCAGCAGACGGGCTAGCGGGGGCGGGGATACGCAGTATTTT.